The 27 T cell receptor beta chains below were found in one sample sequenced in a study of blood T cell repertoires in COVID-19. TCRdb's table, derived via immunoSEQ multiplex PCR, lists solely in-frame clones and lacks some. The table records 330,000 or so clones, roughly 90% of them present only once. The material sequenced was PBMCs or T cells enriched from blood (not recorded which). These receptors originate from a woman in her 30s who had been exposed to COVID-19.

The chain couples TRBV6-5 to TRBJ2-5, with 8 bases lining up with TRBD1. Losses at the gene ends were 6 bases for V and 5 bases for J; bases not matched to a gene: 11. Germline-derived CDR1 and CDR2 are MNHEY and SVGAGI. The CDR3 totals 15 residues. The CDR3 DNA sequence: TGTGCCAGCAGCCCCACTAGACAGGGGCCGGAGACCCAGTACTTC. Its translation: CASSPTRQGPETQYF.

The CDR3: CASRKQRENTEAFF. DNA for the CDR3: TGTGCCAGCAGGAAACAGAGGGAGAACACTGAAGCTTTCTTT. This chain uses TRBV6-5 with TRBJ1-1; D gene uncertain. Germline CDR1 reads MNHEY; CDR2 reads SVGAGI. Trimming cost V 6 bases and J 1 base, with 12 bases left between them. The CDR3 sequence is 14 residues long.

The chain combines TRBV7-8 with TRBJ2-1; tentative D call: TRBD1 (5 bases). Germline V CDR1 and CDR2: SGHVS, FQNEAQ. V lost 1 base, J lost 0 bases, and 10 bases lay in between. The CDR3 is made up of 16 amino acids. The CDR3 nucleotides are TGTGCCAGCAGCTTAGAGACAGAGAGCTCCTACAATGAGCAGTTCTTC. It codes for CASSLETESSYNEQFF.

The CDR3 coding sequence is TGTGCCATCAGTGTGGGGACAGGTGGCGAGCAGTACTTC. This sequence encodes CAISVGTGGEQYF. J is TRBJ2-7 and V is TRBV10-3; TRBD1 agrees at 8 bases. The CDR3 is 13 amino acids. Germline values: CDR1 ENHRY, CDR2 SYGVKD. With V trimmed by 4 bases and J by 6 bases, 5 bases remained unmatched.

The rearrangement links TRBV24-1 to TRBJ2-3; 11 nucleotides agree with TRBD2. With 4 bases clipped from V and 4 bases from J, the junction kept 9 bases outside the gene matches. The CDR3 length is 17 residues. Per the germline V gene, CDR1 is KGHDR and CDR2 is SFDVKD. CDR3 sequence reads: CATSDPTTSGSADTQYF. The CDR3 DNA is TGTGCCACCAGTGACCCCACAACTAGCGGGAGCGCAGATACGCAGTATTTT.

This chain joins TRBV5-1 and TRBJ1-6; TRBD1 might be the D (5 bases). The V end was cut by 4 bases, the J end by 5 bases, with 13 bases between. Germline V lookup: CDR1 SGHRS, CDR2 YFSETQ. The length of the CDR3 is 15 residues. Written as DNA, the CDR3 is TGCGCCAGCAGCCAGGGCGGACCGAATAATTCACCCCTCCACTTT. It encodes CASSQGGPNNSPLHF.

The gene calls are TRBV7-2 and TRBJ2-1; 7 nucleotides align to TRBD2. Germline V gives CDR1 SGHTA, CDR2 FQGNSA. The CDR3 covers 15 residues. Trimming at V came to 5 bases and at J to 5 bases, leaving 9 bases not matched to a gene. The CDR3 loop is CASSPRLAANNEQFF. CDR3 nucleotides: TGTGCCAGCAGCCCGCGACTAGCAGCTAACAATGAGCAGTTCTTC.

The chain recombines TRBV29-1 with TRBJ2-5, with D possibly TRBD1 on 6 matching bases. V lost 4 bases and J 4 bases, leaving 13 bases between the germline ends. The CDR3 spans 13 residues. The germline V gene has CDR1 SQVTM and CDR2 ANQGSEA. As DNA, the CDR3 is TGCAGCGTTGGGAGACAGGCCGGAGAGACCCAGTACTTC. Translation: CSVGRQAGETQYF.

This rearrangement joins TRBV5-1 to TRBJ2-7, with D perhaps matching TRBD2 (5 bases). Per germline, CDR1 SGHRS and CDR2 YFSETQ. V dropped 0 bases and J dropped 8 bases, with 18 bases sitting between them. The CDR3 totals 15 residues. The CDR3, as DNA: TGCGCCAGCAGCTTGGACTGGGAGAACCTACGACAGCAGTACTTC. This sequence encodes CASSLDWENLRQQYF.

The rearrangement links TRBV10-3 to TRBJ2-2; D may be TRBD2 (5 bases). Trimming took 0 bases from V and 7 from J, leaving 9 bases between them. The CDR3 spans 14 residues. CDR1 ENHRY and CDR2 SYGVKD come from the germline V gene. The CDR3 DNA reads TGTGCCATCAGTGAGTCCTACGAGGGCGGGGAGCTGTTTTTT. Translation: CAISESYEGGELFF.

CDR3 protein: CASSFGRVETQYF. The CDR3 DNA reads TGTGCCAGCAGTTTTGGCAGGGTGGAGACCCAGTACTTC. J is TRBJ2-5 and V is TRBV27, with a tentative D call TRBD1 (5 bases). The CDR3 is 13 residues long. Per the germline V gene, CDR1 is MNHEY and CDR2 is SMNVEV (reference sequence). The ends were cut back, 3 bases at V and 5 bases at J, with 10 bases in the middle.

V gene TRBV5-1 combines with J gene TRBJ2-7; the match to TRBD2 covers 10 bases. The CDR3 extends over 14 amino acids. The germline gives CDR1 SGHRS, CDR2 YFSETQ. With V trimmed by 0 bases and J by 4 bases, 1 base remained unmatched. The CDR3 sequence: CASSLALAGYEQYF. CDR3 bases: TGCGCCAGCAGCTTGGCACTAGCGGGGTACGAGCAGTACTTC.

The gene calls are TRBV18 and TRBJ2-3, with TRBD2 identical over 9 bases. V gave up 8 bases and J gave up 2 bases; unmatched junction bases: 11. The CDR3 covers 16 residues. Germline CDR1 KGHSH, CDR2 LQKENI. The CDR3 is CASRPALGLATDTQYF. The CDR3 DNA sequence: TGTGCCAGCCGCCCCGCGTTGGGACTAGCCACAGATACGCAGTATTTT. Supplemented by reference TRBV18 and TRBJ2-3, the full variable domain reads NAGVMQNPRHLVRRRGQEARLRCSPMKGHSHVYWYRQLPEEGLKFMVYLQKENIIDESGMPKERFSAEFPKEGPSILRIQQVVRGDSAAYFCASRPALGLATDTQYFGPGTRLTVL.

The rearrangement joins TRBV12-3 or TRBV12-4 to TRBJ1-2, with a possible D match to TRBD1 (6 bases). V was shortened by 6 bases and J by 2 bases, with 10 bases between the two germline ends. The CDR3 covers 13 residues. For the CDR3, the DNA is TGTGCCAGCAGAAGACAGGACAACTATGGCTACACCTTC. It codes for CASRRQDNYGYTF.

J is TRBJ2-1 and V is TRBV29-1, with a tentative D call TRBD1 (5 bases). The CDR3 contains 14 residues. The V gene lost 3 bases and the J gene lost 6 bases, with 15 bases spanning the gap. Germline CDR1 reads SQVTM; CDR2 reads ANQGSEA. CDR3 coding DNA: TGCAGCGTTGAGAAGGGGCCTTACCCCAATGAGCAGTTCTTC. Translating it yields CSVEKGPYPNEQFF.

The CDR3 region is CASSIVASGDYEQYF. CDR3 nucleotide sequence: TGTGCCAGTAGTATTGTGGCTAGCGGTGACTACGAGCAGTACTTC. This sequence joins TRBV19 and TRBJ2-7; 7 bases line up with TRBD2. J was trimmed by 3 bases and V by 3 bases; bases with no gene match: 8. Germline CDR1 and CDR2: LNHDA and SQIVND (reference sequence). The CDR3 spans 15 residues.

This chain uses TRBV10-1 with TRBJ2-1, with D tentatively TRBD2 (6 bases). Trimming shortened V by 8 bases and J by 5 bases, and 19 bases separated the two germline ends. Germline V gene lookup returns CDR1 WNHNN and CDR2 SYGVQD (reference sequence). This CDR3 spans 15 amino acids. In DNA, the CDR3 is TGCGCCAGCCCCAGCGGGTCGCCCCCCCACAATGAGCAGTTCTTC. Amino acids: CASPSGSPPHNEQFF.

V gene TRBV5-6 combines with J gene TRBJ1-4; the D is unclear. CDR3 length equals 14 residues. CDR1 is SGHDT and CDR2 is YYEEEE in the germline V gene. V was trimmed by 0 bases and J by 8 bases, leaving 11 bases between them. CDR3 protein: CASSLAVVREKLFF. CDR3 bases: TGTGCCAGCAGCTTGGCGGTGGTCCGGGAAAAACTGTTTTTT.

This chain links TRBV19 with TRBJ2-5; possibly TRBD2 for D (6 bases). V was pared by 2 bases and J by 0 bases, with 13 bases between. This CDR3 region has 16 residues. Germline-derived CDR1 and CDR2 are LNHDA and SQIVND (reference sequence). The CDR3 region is CASSIFLANNQETQYF. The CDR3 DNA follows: TGTGCCAGTAGTATATTCCTAGCGAATAACCAAGAGACCCAGTACTTC. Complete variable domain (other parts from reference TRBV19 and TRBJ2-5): DGGITQSPKYLFRKEGQNVTLSCEQNLNHDAMYWYRQDPGQGLRLIYYSQIVNDFQKGDIAEGYSVSREKKESFPLTVTSAQKNPTAFYLCASSIFLANNQETQYFGPGTRLLVL.

In DNA form, the CDR3 reads TGTGCCAGCAGGCTAGCGGGAGGTCCCGGGGAGCTGTTTTTT. Translation gives CASRLAGGPGELFF. This chain joins TRBV7-3 and TRBJ2-2, with TRBD2 matching 11 bases. With V trimmed by 6 bases and J by 6 bases, 3 bases remained unmatched. Germline V gives CDR1 SGHTA, CDR2 FQGTGA. CDR3 length: 14 amino acids.

The CDR3 DNA sequence: TGTGCCAGCAGTCGAGGTTCCAATGAGCAGTTCTTC. Translated: CASSRGSNEQFF. This chain uses TRBV12-3 or TRBV12-4 with TRBJ2-1; D not resolved. V was pared by 5 bases and J by 6 bases, with 8 bases between. There are 12 residues in the CDR3.

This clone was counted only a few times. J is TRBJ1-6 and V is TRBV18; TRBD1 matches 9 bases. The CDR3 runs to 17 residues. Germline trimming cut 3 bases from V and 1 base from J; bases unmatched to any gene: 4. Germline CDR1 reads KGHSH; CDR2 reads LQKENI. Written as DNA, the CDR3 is TGTGCCAGCTCACCTACCGGGACAGGGTCCTATAATTCACCCCTCCACTTT. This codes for CASSPTGTGSYNSPLHF.

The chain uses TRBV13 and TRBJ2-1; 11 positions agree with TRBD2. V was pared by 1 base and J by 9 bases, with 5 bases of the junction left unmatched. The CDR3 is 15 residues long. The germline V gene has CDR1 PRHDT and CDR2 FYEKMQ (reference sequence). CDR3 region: CASSLVGLAGPEQFF. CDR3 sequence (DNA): TGTGCCAGCAGCTTAGTTGGACTAGCGGGTCCTGAGCAGTTCTTC.

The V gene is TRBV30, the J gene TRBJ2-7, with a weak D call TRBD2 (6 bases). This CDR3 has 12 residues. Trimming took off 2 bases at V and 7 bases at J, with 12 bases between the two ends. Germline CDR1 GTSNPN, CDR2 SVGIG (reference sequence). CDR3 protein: CAWSLSGGEQYF. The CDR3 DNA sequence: TGTGCCTGGAGTCTCTCTGGGGGGGAGCAGTACTTC.

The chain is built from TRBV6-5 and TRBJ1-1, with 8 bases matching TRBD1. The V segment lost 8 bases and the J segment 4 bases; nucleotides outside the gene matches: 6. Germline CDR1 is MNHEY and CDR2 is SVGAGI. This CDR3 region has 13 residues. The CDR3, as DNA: TGTGCCAGCGTCTGGACAGGGCCCACTGAAGCTTTCTTT. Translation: CASVWTGPTEAFF.

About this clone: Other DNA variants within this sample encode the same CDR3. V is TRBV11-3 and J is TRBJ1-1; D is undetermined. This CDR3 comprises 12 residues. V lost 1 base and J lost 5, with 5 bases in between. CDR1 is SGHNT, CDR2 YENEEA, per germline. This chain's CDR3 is CASSLGETEAFF. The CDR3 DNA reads TGTGCCAGCAGCTTAGGTGAGACTGAAGCTTTCTTT. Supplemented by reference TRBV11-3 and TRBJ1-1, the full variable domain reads EAGVVQSPRYKIIEKKQPVAFWCNPISGHNTLYWYLQNLGQGPELLIRYENEEAVDDSQLPKDRFSAERLKGVDSTLKIQPAELGDSAVYLCASSLGETEAFFGQGTRLTVV.

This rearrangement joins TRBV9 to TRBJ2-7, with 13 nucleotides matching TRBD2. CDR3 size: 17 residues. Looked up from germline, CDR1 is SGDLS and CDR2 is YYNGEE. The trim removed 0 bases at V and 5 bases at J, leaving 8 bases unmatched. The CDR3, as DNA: TGTGCCAGCAGCGTAGGGGGACTAGCGGGACTTCGCGACGAGCAGTACTTC. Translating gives CASSVGGLAGLRDEQYF.